This T cell receptor beta chain was documented in a study of T-cell memory formation after mild COVID-19. Overall study results and limits: Contracting CD4+ clones were located mainly in CM and EM, and CD8+ clones in EMRA.

This clonotype has more than one count but fewer than ten. Its antigen is not known. TCRdb re-analysed the 5' RACE reads in MiXCR, keeping a single row per CDR3 protein. The sample has a few hundred thousand distinct CDR3 sequences, over 15% seen once. Trimming shortened V by 5 bases and J by 5 bases, and 13 bases separated the two germline ends. The germline CDR1 and CDR2 sequences are SEHNR and FQNEAQ (reference sequence). The CDR3 is 13 amino acids. The sequence was obtained from a man aged 18 to 29 who had mild COVID-19 (a few samples of this study predate the infection). Cell type and time point are not known. The sample was PBMCs or a T cell subset sorted from them (not recorded which). This rearrangement joins TRBV7-9 to TRBJ2-7; D may be TRBD2 (6 bases). The CDR3 loop is CASSGAGRHEQYF. Here the CDR3 DNA reads TGTGCCAGCAGCGGGGCAGGGAGGCACGAGCAGTACTTC.